These 22 T cell receptor beta chains were all obtained from the same sample, sequenced in a study of vaccination and CD4 T cells after COVID-19. The antigens of these receptors remain unknown. With the Oncomine TCR Beta short-read assay, DNA from cultured CD4+ T cells was sequenced. TCRdb called the PCR reads again in MiXCR, with one record for every CDR3 protein. The repertoire holds 15,000 to 19,000 distinct CDR3 sequences, with over 50% as singletons. The treatment here: approximately nine-day PBMC culture with coronavirus spike peptide pools or control peptides (ViraFEST assay). Sequenced input: CD4+ T cells from blood, cultured in vitro. The source is a human donor who had recovered from COVID-19.

The J gene is TRBJ2-3, the V gene TRBV6-5; possible D gene TRBD1, 5 bases. The CDR3 spans 16 residues. The ends were cut back, 4 bases at V and 0 bases at J, with 14 bases in the middle. Germline-derived CDR1 and CDR2 are MNHEY and SVGAGI. The CDR3 protein is CASSLQAYTSTDTQYF. DNA for the CDR3: TGTGCCAGCAGTTTACAGGCGTATACTAGCACAGATACGCAGTATTTT.

The genes are TRBV27 and TRBJ2-1; 16 nucleotides line up with TRBD2. From germline, CDR1 is MNHEY and CDR2 SMNVEV (reference sequence). After removal of 5 bases from V and 9 bases from J, the junction contained 13 bases not matched to a gene. The CDR3 has 18 amino acids. The CDR3 loop reads CASSPGGLAGGRRPEQFF. The CDR3 DNA is TGTGCCAGCAGTCCCGGGGGACTAGCGGGGGGGCGGAGGCCTGAGCAGTTCTTC.

The chain joins TRBV11-3 to TRBJ2-5; TRBD2 matches at 9 bases. Germline-derived CDR1 and CDR2 are SGHNT and YENEEA. V lost 5 bases, J lost 4 bases, and 5 bases stayed unmatched. This CDR3 contains 14 residues. The CDR3 region is CASSPGTSPETQYF. CDR3 nucleotides: TGTGCCAGCAGCCCTGGGACTAGCCCAGAGACCCAGTACTTC. Looking up the rest from reference TRBV11-3 and TRBJ2-5 gives the full variable domain: EAGVVQSPRYKIIEKKQPVAFWCNPISGHNTLYWYLQNLGQGPELLIRYENEEAVDDSQLPKDRFSAERLKGVDSTLKIQPAELGDSAVYLCASSPGTSPETQYFGPGTRLLVL.

This clonotype was recorded only once. The V call is TRBV11-3, the J call TRBJ1-5; TRBD1 is a possible D gene (5 bases). Trimming stripped 5 bases from V and 0 bases from J, with 8 bases between. Germline V CDR1 and CDR2: SGHNT, YENEEA. CDR3 length: 14 residues. The CDR3 bases are TGTGCCAGCAGCCAGGGTGATAGCAATCAGCCCCAGCATTTT. Translated: CASSQGDSNQPQHF.

The rearrangement joins TRBV7-9 to TRBJ1-2; 7 nucleotides align to TRBD1. Germline assignment: CDR1 SEHNR and CDR2 FQNEAQ (reference sequence). The CDR3 extends over 13 amino acids. The ends lost 4 bases at V and 8 bases at J; junction bases unmatched: 7. CDR3 in DNA: TGTGCCAGCAGCTCAACAGGGGACGTCGGCTACACCTTC. This translates into CASSSTGDVGYTF.

V usage is TRBV7-2 and J usage is TRBJ1-6; D call uncertain. Trimming took off 0 bases at V and 9 bases at J, with 6 bases between the two ends. The CDR3 loop spans 13 amino acids. CDR1 SGHTA and CDR2 FQGNSA come from the germline V gene. The CDR3 nucleotides are TGTGCCAGCAGCTTAGCCCTGGGTTCACCCCTCCACTTT. Protein sequence: CASSLALGSPLHF.

V is TRBV20-1 and J is TRBJ2-7; weak D call: TRBD2 (5 bases). In germline, CDR1 is DFQATT, CDR2 SNEGSKA (reference sequence). V was shortened by 6 bases and J by 8 bases, with 17 bases between the two germline ends. The CDR3 loop spans 12 amino acids. The chain's CDR3 is CSAQLVLSKQYF. In DNA, the CDR3 is TGCAGTGCGCAACTAGTCCTTAGCAAGCAGTACTTC.

V is TRBV30 and J is TRBJ1-2; a possible D gene is TRBD1 (5 bases). CDR1 is GTSNPN and CDR2 is SVGIG in the germline V gene (reference sequence). There are 14 residues in the CDR3. V was shortened by 3 bases and J by 7 bases, with 18 bases between the two germline ends. CDR3 residues: CAWRVRRVQGGYTF. In DNA form, the CDR3 reads TGTGCCTGGAGGGTACGTCGGGTTCAGGGTGGCTACACCTTC. The whole variable domain, filled in from reference TRBV30 and TRBJ1-2, reads SQTIHQWPATLVQPVGSPLSLECTVEGTSNPNLYWYRQAAGRGLQLLFYSVGIGQISSEVPQNLSASRPQDRQFILSSKKLLLSDSGFYLCAWRVRRVQGGYTFGSGTRLTVV.

The CDR3 sequence: CASIGRVRTEAFF. Here the CDR3 DNA reads TGTGCCAGCATAGGCAGGGTTCGAACTGAAGCTTTCTTT. The gene calls are TRBV12-3 or TRBV12-4 and TRBJ1-1; D is perhaps TRBD1 (5 bases). The CDR3 is 13 amino acids. V lost 7 bases and J 5 bases, leaving 14 bases between the germline ends.

This clonotype was seen only a few times. CDR3 residues: CASSSTRGIYGYTF. CDR3 sequence (DNA): TGTGCCAGCAGCTCCACAAGGGGGATCTATGGCTACACCTTC. The chain recombines TRBV7-8 with TRBJ1-2; TRBD1 might be the D (6 bases). This CDR3 comprises 14 residues. Trimming shortened V by 4 bases and J by 4 bases, and 13 bases separated the two germline ends. Looked up from germline, CDR1 is SGHVS and CDR2 is FQNEAQ.

The J gene is TRBJ1-1, the V gene TRBV19; D unresolved. There are 13 residues in the CDR3. V dropped 7 bases and J dropped 1 base, with 10 bases sitting between them. Germline CDR1 is LNHDA and CDR2 is SQIVND (reference sequence). CDR3 residues: CASMEATNTEAFF. In DNA form, the CDR3 reads TGTGCCAGTATGGAGGCTACGAACACTGAAGCTTTCTTT.

The chain recombines TRBV5-1 with TRBJ2-1; D is undetermined. The CDR3 consists of 16 residues. Trimming stripped 6 bases from V and 2 bases from J, with 18 bases between. The germline V gene has CDR1 SGHRS and CDR2 YFSETQ. Here the CDR3 reads CASKSYPDLAYNEQFF. In DNA, the CDR3 is TGCGCCAGCAAATCTTATCCCGACCTTGCCTACAATGAGCAGTTCTTC.

This clonotype was counted between two and nine times. The J gene is TRBJ2-2, the V gene TRBV7-6; 14 bases align to TRBD2. V gave up 4 bases and J gave up 7 bases; unmatched junction bases: 5. There are 16 residues in the CDR3. Per the germline V gene, CDR1 is SGHVS and CDR2 is FNYEAQ. The CDR3 DNA reads TGTGCCAGCAGCTCGGGACTAGCGGGAGCAGGCGGGGAGCTGTTTTTT. Residues: CASSSGLAGAGGELFF.

The chain recombines TRBV7-2 with TRBJ2-3; 10 bases map to TRBD1. This CDR3 spans 17 amino acids. Germline CDR1 and CDR2: SGHTA and FQGNSA. The junction had 8 bases not matched to a gene; V was cut back by 5 bases and J by 0 bases. In nucleotides, the CDR3 is TGTGCCAGCAGCCAGACCGGGACAGGGGCTAGCACAGATACGCAGTATTTT. Protein sequence: CASSQTGTGASTDTQYF.

This chain links TRBV6-1 with TRBJ2-5; D may match TRBD1 or TRBD2 (7 bases each). Germline V gene lookup returns CDR1 MNHNS and CDR2 SASEGT. V was shortened by 5 bases and J by 1 base, with 17 bases between the two germline ends. The CDR3 runs 16 residues. The CDR3 loop reads CASSSGTAPRQETQYF. CDR3 coding DNA: TGTGCCAGCAGTAGCGGGACAGCACCCCGCCAAGAGACCCAGTACTTC.

The chain is built from TRBV7-9 and TRBJ1-2; D might be TRBD1 (5 bases). This CDR3 comprises 13 residues. Trimming took 3 bases from V and 7 from J, leaving 12 bases between them. Germline V gene sequence: CDR1 SEHNR, CDR2 FQNEAQ (reference sequence). The CDR3 sequence is CASSFGGVGGYTF. The CDR3 bases are TGTGCCAGCAGCTTTGGGGGGGTCGGTGGCTACACCTTC.

The V and J genes are TRBV25-1 and TRBJ2-3, with unresolved D. Trimming left V 1 base short and J 1 base short, with 6 bases between. Germline CDR1 and CDR2: MGHDK and SYGVNS. CDR3 length equals 14 residues. CDR3 coding DNA: TGTGCCAGCAGTGAATTAAGAGGCACAGATACGCAGTATTTT. Its protein product is CASSELRGTDTQYF.

The rearrangement uses TRBV12-3 or TRBV12-4 and TRBJ1-1; TRBD1 aligns across 8 bases. CDR3 size: 15 residues. Unmatched junction bases numbered 10, after V lost 5 bases and J lost 5 bases. The CDR3 region is CASSPRTGPGTEAFF. CDR3 DNA sequence: TGTGCCAGCAGTCCTAGGACAGGGCCGGGAACTGAAGCTTTCTTT.

This clonotype has more than one count but fewer than ten. The chain has TRBV25-1 and TRBJ2-3; D may correspond to TRBD1 or TRBD2 (5 bases each). Germline loops: CDR1 MGHDK, CDR2 SYGVNS. V lost 3 bases, J lost 1 base, and 5 bases lay in between. The CDR3 runs 13 residues. The CDR3 sequence is CASSEGGTDTQYF. CDR3 sequence (DNA): TGTGCCAGCAGTGAGGGGGGCACAGATACGCAGTATTTT.

This rearrangement joins TRBV7-2 to TRBJ1-3; D is unclear. The V end was cut by 3 bases, the J end by 0 bases, with 12 bases between. CDR1 SGHTA and CDR2 FQGNSA come from the germline V gene. CDR3 size: 16 residues. The CDR3 DNA sequence: TGTGCCAGCAGCTTGGGCATCGGGTCCTCTGGAAACACCATATATTTT. Protein sequence: CASSLGIGSSGNTIYF.

The rearrangement joins TRBV12-5 to TRBJ2-1; tentatively, D is TRBD2 (7 bases). This CDR3 spans 15 amino acids. V lost 5 bases and J lost 9, with 20 bases in between. Germline loops: CDR1 LGHNT, CDR2 FRNRAP. The CDR3 bases are TGTGCTAGTGGTCCCTTTTCGGGGGGCTGGAGTGAGCAGTTCTTC. The encoded protein is CASGPFSGGWSEQFF.

The chain has TRBV20-1 and TRBJ2-7, with a possible D match to TRBD2 (6 bases). This CDR3 is 14 amino acids long. V lost 2 bases, J lost 2 bases, and 13 bases lay in between. Germline loops: CDR1 DFQATT, CDR2 SNEGSKA (reference sequence). In nucleotides, the CDR3 is TGCAGTGCTAGACCGGGACTGGATACCTACGAGCAGTACTTC. Its translation is CSARPGLDTYEQYF.